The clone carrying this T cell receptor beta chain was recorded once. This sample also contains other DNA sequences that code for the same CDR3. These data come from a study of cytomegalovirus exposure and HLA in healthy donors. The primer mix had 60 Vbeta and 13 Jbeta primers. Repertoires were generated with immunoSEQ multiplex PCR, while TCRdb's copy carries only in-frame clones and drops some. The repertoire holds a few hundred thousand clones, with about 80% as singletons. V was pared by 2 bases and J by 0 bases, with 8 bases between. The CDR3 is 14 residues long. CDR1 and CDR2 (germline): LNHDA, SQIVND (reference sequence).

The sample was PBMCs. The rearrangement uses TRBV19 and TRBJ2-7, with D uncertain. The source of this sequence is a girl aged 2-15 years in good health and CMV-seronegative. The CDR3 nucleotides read TGTGCCAGTAGTATAACTCCTGACTCCTACGAGCAGTACTTC. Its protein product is CASSITPDSYEQYF.